This TCR beta chain derives from a study of shared clonotypes between healthy human individuals (dated by TCRdb to 2018 to 2020). As for the study more broadly: Three men and a couple of women, aged 18 to 49 years, made up the cohort. Per donor, leukapheresis produced somewhere between about 0.8 and 9.5 billion PBMCs. Blood TCR repertoires of five healthy adults were deeply sequenced to estimate repertoire size and the extent of clonotype sharing between individuals. For each donor, three plates each were used for CD4 naive and CD4 memory, two plates were used for CD8 naive, and one plate was used for CD8 memory. To increase sequencing depth and limit assay-specific biases, TCR repertoire library preparation and sequencing were carried out by different laboratories using diverse techniques. Results the study describes overall, beyond this receptor: Because the study included only a small number of donors, the genetic and exposure-history diversity represented was limited. Sampling was limited to blood, and TCR repertoires in tissue likely differ from TCR repertoires in blood. Incomplete sequencing was indicated by rarefaction of sorted-subset datasets, despite the large sequencing depth. Higher generation probabilities were observed for clonotypes shared by all four sorted-subset donors than for non-shared clonotypes. Pairwise subsampling indicated that sequencing depth was expected to affect the degree of clonotype sharing among donors. Naive subsets generally had larger estimated clonotype richness than memory subsets did. About 5% of naive CD4, around 3.6% of naive CD8, approximately 2.2% of memory CD4, and 0.4% of memory CD8 clonotypes were shared across several donors.

TCR CDR3 regions were amplified from genomic DNA by multiplex PCR using the deep immunoSEQ assay. Extracted genomic DNA from each cell subset was distributed evenly across all wells of several immunoSEQ 96-well plates, and each plate was treated as a replicate. For sorted subsets, about 210 ng of genomic DNA, equivalent to 25,000 to 30,000 T cell genomes, went into each replicate PCR. Purified libraries were measured with a Qubit 3.0 fluorometer, size-checked on a Bioanalyzer 2100, and measured again with the KAPA Library Quantification kit. Every immunoSEQ 96-well plate was sequenced on a separate single-read 150-cycle Illumina NextSeq 550 flow cell. Under the source paper's analysis protocol: Because the immunoSEQ output held only junctional sequences and lacked quality scores, the filtering could not match the filtering applied to full-length reads. Sequences were annotated with PyIR, a Python wrapper for IgBLAST v1.9, using IMGT germline references to assign V/J genes and CDR3. Reads were removed for weak V/J assignments (E-value above 1e-6), missing CDR3, stop codons, out-of-frame junctions, or ambiguous translated residues. A V3J clonotype was defined by an identical inferred V gene, J gene, and CDR3 amino acid sequence. Percentage overlap between repertoires was computed as shared unique clonotypes divided by the size of the smaller repertoire. Repertoire richness was assessed with RTK rarefaction, the Chao1 estimator, and Recon v2.1 estimates of unobserved clonotypes. Generation probabilities for all TCRbeta clonotypes obtained by the gDNA method from a handful of donors were computed using OLGA. TCRdb mirrors the immuneACCESS table, restricted to in-frame sequences. Some clones are absent from its copies; in checked studies, under half trace to an unresolved V gene, and the reason for the others is unknown. The V and J calls and clone size come from that table; D and trimming were worked out from the DNA. Present in this sample are approximately 1,000,000 clones, approximately 80% of which were seen just once. The top ten clones comprise around 0.47% of the sample.

Donors were healthy HIV-negative adults with no recently reported acute infections or vaccinations. All donors were Caucasian adults living in Nashville, Tennessee, USA. CD4+ T cells were enriched by magnetic negative selection; naive cells were then positively selected on CD45RA, and the negative fraction formed the memory subset. After blood collection by leukapheresis, PBMCs were isolated using Ficoll-Histopaque density gradient centrifugation and then cryopreserved in the vapor phase of liquid nitrogen. Analytical flow cytometry was used to check the purity and quantity of every magnetically sorted T cell population. Genomic DNA was isolated from every sorted fraction and measured by UV absorbance on a Nanodrop 2000c. A remark on this clone: Its antigen remains unidentified. The sample holds no much larger clone one base away, and base qualities are not on file.

V loses 3 bases at its end and J loses 2 bases; junction bases beyond the gene matches: 5. From a lookup of the germline V gene (reference sequence), CDR1 and CDR2 are SGHAT and FQDESV. The CDR3 covers 16 residues, taking in both the cysteine and the phenylalanine. This entry keeps only the CDR3 DNA: 48 bases, framed from base 1. This sequence uses TRBV11-1 and TRBJ2-1, with 9 middle bases fitting TRBD2. The sequence came from a man aged 18 to 30 in good health. Some clones in this sample may be carry-over from other donors' samples. What was sequenced was memory CD4+ T cells from PBMCs. The cell subset or site tag for this specimen amounts to: CD45RA-negative fraction. The CDR3 region has the sequence CASSFLAGTTYNEQFF. DNA sequence: TGTGCCAGCAGCTTCCTAGCGGGAACCACCTACAATGAGCAGTTCTTC.